Given below is one T cell receptor (beta chain) in context. The antigen is not known. The sample belongs to a study of cytomegalovirus exposure and HLA in healthy donors. Study-wide background: From roughly 180 million T cells, an earlier analysis saw approximately 110 million unique TCR beta sequences.

Study observations and caveats: CMV serostatus was the only immune exposure information that was available.

The study ran its PCR with 60 Vbeta and 13 Jbeta primers. Only in-frame clones appear in the TCRdb table, and some are missing; sequencing was by immunoSEQ multiplex PCR. The table has approximately 210,000 clones, 85% to 90% seen once; the top ten hold about 1.2%. The length of the CDR3 is 16 residues. Germline-derived CDR1 and CDR2 are SEHNR and FQNEAQ (reference sequence). The V end was cut by 4 bases, the J end by 3 bases, with 19 bases between. The source is a man younger than 45 in good health and CMV-seronegative. Sequenced: PBMCs. This chain uses TRBV7-9 with TRBJ2-7, with a weak D call TRBD1 (6 bases). The CDR3 spells CASSSTPGDKFYEQYF. As DNA, the CDR3 is TGTGCCAGCAGCTCCACCCCAGGGGACAAATTCTACGAGCAGTACTTC.